This T cell receptor beta chain was recovered during a study of blood T cell repertoires in COVID-19 (dated by TCRdb to 2019 to 2021). As for the study more broadly: Samples from collaborators originated in the United States, Italy and Spain and spanned both the acute and convalescent phases of COVID-19. The material from the prospective study consisted of cDNA or gDNA derived from T cells, B-cell-depleted T cells, or PBMCs. Deeply sampled blood TCRbeta repertoires from subjects exposed to, actively infected with, or recovered from COVID-19 were included in the dataset. A freely available public database, intended as a resource for researchers studying the immune response to SARS-CoV-2, is where the repertoires were released. Samples were obtained from the ongoing ImmuneRACE study (first 160 participants) and from over a thousand subjects provided by 6 global collaborators. Nearly every sample came with metadata listing a de-identified subject ID, COVID-19 status, age in years and sex. Where HLA class I and class II types were available, the types were taken from metadata supplied by the sample provider, not from assay-based typing. Broader findings and caveats from the paper: The amount of clinical and demographic metadata varied by source and participant and was provided uncurated.

Spanning cysteine to phenylalanine, the CDR3 consists of 16 amino acids. Of the read, only the CDR3 DNA is kept; its 48 bases are in frame from base 1. V gives up 4 bases and J gives up 0 bases, and the segment between their germline ends measures 13 bases. CDR1 MDHEN and CDR2 SYDVKM were looked up in the germline V gene. TCRbeta CDR3 regions were amplified from genomic DNA using the immunoSEQ Assay, a bias-controlled multiplex PCR. Per the authors' processing: The number of nucleated cells in each sample was estimated from the amplification of reference gene primers within the assay. To quantify the absolute abundance of each unique TCRbeta CDR3 rearrangement, sequence reads were collapsed and filtered. For each sample, productive Simpson clonality was calculated as the square root of Simpson's diversity index over productive rearrangements. This is the immuneACCESS table as TCRdb keeps it, with only in-frame sequences that have V and J called. A part of the clones is gone; compared with another copy, unresolved V genes explain less than half, and the rest is unexplained. That table supplies the V and J calls and clone size; D and trimming were determined from the DNA. This sample has a few hundred thousand clones in its table, and 70% to 90% of those were observed once. Together, the top ten hold 5% to 6.5% of the sample.

A remark on this clone: Its cognate antigen has yet to be identified. Per-base quality was not reported, and no clone a single base away is much larger than it.

In Seattle, one collaborating source enrolled patients while the infection was active and tracked those patients longitudinally over the course of disease. Each collaborating institution followed its own protocols to collect whole blood in K2EDTA tubes. For TCRbeta analysis, collaborators shipped samples as frozen whole blood, isolated PBMCs, or DNA extracted from either of those sample types. Rearrangement joined TRBV28 to TRBJ1-3; possibly the D gene is TRBD1, per 6 matching bases. The receptor's source is a woman in her twenties or thirties with COVID-19, enrolled during active disease. The sequenced material came from peripheral blood. This receptor has the CDR3 CASSSPRDTSGNTIYF. The DNA sequence is TGTGCCAGCAGTTCCCCCCGGGACACCTCTGGAAACACCATATATTTT.